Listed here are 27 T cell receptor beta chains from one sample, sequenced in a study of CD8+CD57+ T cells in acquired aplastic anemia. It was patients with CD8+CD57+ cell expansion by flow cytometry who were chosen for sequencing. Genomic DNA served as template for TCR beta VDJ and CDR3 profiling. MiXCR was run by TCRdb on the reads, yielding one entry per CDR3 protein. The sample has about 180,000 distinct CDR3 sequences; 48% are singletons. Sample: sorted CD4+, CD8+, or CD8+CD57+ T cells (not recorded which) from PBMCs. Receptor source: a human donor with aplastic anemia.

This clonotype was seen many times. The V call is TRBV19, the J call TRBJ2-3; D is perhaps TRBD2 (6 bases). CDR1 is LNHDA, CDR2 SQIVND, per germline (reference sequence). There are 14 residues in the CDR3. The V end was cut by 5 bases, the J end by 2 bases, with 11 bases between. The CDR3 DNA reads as TGTGCCAGTAGTGTTAGCGGAACCACAGATACGCAGTATTTT. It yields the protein CASSVSGTTDTQYF.

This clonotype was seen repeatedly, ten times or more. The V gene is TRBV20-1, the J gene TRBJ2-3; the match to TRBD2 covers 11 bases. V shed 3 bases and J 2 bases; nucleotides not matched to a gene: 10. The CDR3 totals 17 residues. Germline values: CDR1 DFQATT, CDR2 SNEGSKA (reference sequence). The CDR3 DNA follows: TGCAGTGCTAGGGTAACTAGCGGGGGCCGATCCACAGATACGCAGTATTTT. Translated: CSARVTSGGRSTDTQYF.

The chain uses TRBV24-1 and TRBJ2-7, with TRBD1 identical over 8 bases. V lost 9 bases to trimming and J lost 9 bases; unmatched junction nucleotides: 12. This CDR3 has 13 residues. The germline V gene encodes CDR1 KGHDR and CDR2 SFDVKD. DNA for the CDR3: TGTGCCACCTCGACCGACAGGGGAAGGGGGCAGTACTTC. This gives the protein CATSTDRGRGQYF.

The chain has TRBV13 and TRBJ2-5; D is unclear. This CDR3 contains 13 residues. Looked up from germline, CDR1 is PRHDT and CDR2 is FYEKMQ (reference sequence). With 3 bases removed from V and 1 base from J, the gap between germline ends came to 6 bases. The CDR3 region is CASSFALQETQYF. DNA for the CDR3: TGTGCCAGCAGCTTCGCACTCCAAGAGACCCAGTACTTC.

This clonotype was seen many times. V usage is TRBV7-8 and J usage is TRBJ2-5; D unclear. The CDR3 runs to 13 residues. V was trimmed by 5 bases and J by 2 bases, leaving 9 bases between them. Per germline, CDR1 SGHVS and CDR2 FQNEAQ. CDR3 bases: TGTGCCAGCAGCAACCCCCCTCAAGAGACCCAGTACTTC. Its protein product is CASSNPPQETQYF.

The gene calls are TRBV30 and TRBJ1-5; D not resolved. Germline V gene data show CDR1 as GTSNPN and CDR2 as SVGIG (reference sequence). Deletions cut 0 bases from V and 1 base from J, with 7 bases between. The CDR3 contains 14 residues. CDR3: CAWSVLESNQPQHF. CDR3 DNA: TGTGCCTGGAGTGTACTGGAAAGCAATCAGCCCCAGCATTTT.

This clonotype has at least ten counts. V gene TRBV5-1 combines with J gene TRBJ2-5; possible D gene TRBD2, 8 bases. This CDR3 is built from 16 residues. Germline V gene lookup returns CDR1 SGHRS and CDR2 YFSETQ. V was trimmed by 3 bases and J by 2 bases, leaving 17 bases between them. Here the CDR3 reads CASSSGGTSGQETQYF. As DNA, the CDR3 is TGCGCCAGCAGCTCAGGGGGGACTAGTGGGCAAGAGACCCAGTACTTC. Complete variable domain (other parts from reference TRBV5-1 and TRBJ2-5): KAGVTQTPRYLIKTRGQQVTLSCSPISGHRSVSWYQQTPGQGLQFLFEYFSETQRNKGNFPGRFSGRQFSNSRSEMNVSTLELGDSALYLCASSSGGTSGQETQYFGPGTRLLVL.

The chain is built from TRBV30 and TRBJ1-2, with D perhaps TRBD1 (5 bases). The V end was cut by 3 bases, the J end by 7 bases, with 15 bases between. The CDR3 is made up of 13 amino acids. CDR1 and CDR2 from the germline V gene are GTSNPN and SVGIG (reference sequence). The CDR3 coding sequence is TGTGCCTGGAGGGTCCAGGGTATCGCTGGCTACACCTTC. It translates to CAWRVQGIAGYTF.

This CDR3 is CATSRGDGRNNQPQHF. CDR3 DNA sequence: TGTGCCACCAGCAGAGGGGACGGTCGAAACAATCAGCCCCAGCATTTT. This rearrangement joins TRBV15 to TRBJ1-5; D might be TRBD1 (5 bases). V was cut by 1 base and J by 3 bases, with 13 bases left in between. Germline V lookup: CDR1 LNHNV, CDR2 YYDKDF (reference sequence). This CDR3 spans 16 amino acids.

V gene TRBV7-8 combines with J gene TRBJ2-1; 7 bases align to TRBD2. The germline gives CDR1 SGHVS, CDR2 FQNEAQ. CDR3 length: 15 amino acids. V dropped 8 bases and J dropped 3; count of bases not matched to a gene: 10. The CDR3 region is CASGKRDWVYNEQFF. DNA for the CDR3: TGTGCCAGCGGAAAGCGGGACTGGGTCTACAATGAGCAGTTCTTC.

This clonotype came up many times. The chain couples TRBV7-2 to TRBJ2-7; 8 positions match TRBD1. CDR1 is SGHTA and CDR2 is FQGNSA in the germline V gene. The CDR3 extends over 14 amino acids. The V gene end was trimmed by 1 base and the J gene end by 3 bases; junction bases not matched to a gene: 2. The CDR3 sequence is CASSLVTGDYEQYF. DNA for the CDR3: TGTGCCAGCAGCTTAGTGACAGGGGACTACGAGCAGTACTTC.

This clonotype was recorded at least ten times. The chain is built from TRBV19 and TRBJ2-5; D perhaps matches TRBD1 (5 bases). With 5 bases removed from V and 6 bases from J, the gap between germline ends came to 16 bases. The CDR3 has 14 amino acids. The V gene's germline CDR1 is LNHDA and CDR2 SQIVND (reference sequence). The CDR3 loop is CASSGRDGVQTQYF. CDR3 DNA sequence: TGTGCCAGTAGTGGCAGGGATGGGGTTCAGACCCAGTACTTC.

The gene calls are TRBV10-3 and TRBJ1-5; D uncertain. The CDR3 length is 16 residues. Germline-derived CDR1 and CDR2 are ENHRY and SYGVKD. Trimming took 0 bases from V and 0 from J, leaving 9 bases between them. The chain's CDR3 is CAISESTAVSNQPQHF. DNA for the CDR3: TGTGCCATCAGTGAGTCAACAGCGGTTAGCAATCAGCCCCAGCATTTT.

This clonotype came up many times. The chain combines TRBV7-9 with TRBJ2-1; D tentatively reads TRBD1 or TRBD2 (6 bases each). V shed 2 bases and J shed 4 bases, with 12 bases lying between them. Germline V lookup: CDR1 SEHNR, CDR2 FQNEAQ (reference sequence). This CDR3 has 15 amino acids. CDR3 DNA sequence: TGTGCCAGCAGCTTAATTCGGGGGCAGTACAATGAGCAGTTCTTC. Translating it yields CASSLIRGQYNEQFF.

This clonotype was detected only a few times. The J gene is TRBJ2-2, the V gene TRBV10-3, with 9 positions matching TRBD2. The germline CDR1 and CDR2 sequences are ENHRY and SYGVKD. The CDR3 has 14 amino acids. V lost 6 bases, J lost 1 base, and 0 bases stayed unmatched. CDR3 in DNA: TGTGCCATCAGGCGGGGGGGGAACACCGGGGAGCTGTTTTTT. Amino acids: CAIRRGGNTGELFF.

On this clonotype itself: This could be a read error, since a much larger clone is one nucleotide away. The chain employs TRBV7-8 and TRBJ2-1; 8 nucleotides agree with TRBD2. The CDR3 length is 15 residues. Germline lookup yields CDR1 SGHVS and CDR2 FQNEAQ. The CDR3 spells CASSSSAGGSNEQLF. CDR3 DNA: TGTGCCAGCAGCTCCTCGGCGGGGGGCTCCAATGAGCAGCTCTTC.

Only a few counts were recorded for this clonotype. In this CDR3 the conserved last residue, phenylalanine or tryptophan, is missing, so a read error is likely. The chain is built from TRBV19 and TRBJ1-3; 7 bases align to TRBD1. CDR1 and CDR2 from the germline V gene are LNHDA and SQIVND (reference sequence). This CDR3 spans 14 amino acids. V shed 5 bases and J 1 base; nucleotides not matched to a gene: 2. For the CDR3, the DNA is TGTGCCAGTAGTCCGACAGGGTCTGGAAACACCATATATTCT. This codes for CASSPTGSGNTIYS.

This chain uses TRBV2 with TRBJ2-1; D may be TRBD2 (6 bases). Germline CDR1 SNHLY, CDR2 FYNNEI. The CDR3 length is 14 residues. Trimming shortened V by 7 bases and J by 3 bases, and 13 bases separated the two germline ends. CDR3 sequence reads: CASTPGTLYNEQFF. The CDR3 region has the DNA TGTGCCAGCACACCCGGGACTCTCTACAATGAGCAGTTCTTC.

This CDR3 reads CASVGGQWQPQHF. CDR3 nucleotide sequence: TGTGCCAGCGTCGGGGGGCAGTGGCAGCCCCAGCATTTT. The chain has TRBV2 and TRBJ1-5, with D perhaps TRBD1 (6 bases). Trimming removed 8 bases at V and 7 bases at J, with 15 bases between. Germline values: CDR1 SNHLY, CDR2 FYNNEI. The CDR3 consists of 13 residues. The whole variable domain, filled in from reference TRBV2 and TRBJ1-5, reads EPEVTQTPSHQVTQMGQEVILRCVPISNHLYFYWYRQILGQKVEFLVSFYNNEISEKSEIFDDQFSVERPDGSNFTLKIRSTKLEDSAMYFCASVGGQWQPQHFGDGTRLSIL.

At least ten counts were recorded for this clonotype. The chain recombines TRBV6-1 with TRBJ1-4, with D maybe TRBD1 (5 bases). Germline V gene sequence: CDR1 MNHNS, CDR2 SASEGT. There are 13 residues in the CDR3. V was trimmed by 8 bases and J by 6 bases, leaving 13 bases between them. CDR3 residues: CASRERQYEKLFF. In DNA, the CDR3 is TGTGCCAGCCGGGAGCGACAGTATGAAAAACTGTTTTTT.

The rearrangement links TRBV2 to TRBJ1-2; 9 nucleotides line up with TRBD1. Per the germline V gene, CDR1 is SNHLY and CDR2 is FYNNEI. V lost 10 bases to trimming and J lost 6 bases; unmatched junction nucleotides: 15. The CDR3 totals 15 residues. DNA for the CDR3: TGTGCCAACCTAGACAGGGGGGTCTACGATGATGGCTACACCTTC. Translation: CANLDRGVYDDGYTF.

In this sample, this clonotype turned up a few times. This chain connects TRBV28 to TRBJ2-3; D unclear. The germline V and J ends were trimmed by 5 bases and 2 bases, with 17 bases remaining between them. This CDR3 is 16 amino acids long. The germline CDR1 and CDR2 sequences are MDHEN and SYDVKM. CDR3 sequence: CASSNAKVMSTDTQYF. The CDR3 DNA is TGTGCCAGCAGTAACGCAAAAGTTATGTCCACAGATACGCAGTATTTT.

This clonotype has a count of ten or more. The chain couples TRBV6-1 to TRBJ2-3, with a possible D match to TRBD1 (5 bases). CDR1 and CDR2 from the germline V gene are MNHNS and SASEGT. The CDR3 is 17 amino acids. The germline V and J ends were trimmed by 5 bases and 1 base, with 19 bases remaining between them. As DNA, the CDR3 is TGTGCCAGCAGTCCCGGGCAGGGATCAAAGGGCACAGATACGCAGTATTTT. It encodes CASSPGQGSKGTDTQYF.

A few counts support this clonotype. The CDR3 is CSARDERSSYNSPLHF. The CDR3 DNA is TGCAGTGCTAGAGATGAGCGGAGCTCCTATAATTCACCCCTCCACTTT. V and J are TRBV20-1 and TRBJ1-6; no clear D. The CDR3 length is 16 residues. Germline V gene sequence: CDR1 DFQATT, CDR2 SNEGSKA (reference sequence). V dropped 0 bases and J dropped 0 bases, with 9 bases sitting between them.

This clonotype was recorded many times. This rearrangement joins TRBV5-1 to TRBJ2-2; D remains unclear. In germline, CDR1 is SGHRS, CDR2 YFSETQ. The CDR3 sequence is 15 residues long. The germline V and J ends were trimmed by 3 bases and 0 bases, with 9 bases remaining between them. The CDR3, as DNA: TGCGCCAGCAGCTGGGGATATTCGAACACCGGGGAGCTGTTTTTT. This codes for CASSWGYSNTGELFF.

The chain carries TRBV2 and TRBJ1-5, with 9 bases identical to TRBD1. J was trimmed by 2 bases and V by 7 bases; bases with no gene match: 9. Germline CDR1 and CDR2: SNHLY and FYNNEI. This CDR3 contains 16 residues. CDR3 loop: CASNPGQGQRNQPQHF. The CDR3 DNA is TGTGCCAGCAATCCGGGACAGGGTCAACGCAATCAGCCCCAGCATTTT.

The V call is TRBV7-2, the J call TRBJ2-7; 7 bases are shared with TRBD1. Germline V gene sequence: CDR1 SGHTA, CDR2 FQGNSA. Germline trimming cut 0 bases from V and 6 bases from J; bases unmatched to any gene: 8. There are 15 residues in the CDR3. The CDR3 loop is CASSLAWDSSGEQYF. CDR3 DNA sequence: TGTGCCAGCAGCTTAGCTTGGGACAGCAGTGGCGAGCAGTACTTC.